This T cell receptor (beta chain) emerged from a study of T-cell memory formation after mild COVID-19. Constant-segment primers were used for 5'RACE, and the resulting TCR alpha and TCR beta cDNA libraries carried sample barcodes and UMIs. MiXCR, run by TCRdb on the 5' RACE reads, gives a single entry per CDR3 protein. The sample yields around 510,000 distinct CDR3 sequences, about 20% seen once. The source is an adult woman who had mild COVID-19 (a few samples of this study predate the infection). Cell type and time point are not known. Sequencing was carried out using PBMCs or a T cell subset sorted from them (not recorded which).

The CDR3 sequence is CASSLSSGDQPQHF. Written as DNA, the CDR3 is TGTGCCAGCAGCTTAAGCTCAGGGGACCAGCCCCAGCATTTT. The chain is built from TRBV7-9 and TRBJ1-5; a weak D match, TRBD1 (6 bases). The length of the CDR3 is 14 residues. In germline, CDR1 is SEHNR, CDR2 FQNEAQ (reference sequence). The V end lost 2 bases, the J end lost 7 bases, and 12 bases lay between the germline ends.